The T cell receptor beta chain under discussion was sequenced for a study of identical twins. This clonotype was recorded a few times. TCRdb analysed the 5' RACE reads with MiXCR anew, one entry per CDR3 protein. The table has roughly 480,000 distinct CDR3 sequences, 24% seen once. CDR3 length: 17 amino acids. Germline V lookup: CDR1 LGHNA, CDR2 YSLEER. V shed 4 bases, J shed 0 bases, and the junction held 10 bases outside the gene matches. These data were likewise used in another study, on T cells expressing NK-cell markers.

The rearrangement uses TRBV4-3 and TRBJ2-5, with TRBD1 matching 8 bases. This clonotype was obtained from a woman aged 18-30 years in good health. Sequenced input: CD4+ T cells sorted from blood. DNA for the CDR3: TGCGCCAGCAGCCCACGATACCGGGACAGGTACCAAGAGACCCAGTACTTC. Its translation: CASSPRYRDRYQETQYF.